This T cell receptor beta chain was found in a study of Ad26.COV2.S vaccination and SARS-CoV-2 variants. About the study: The COV1001 Ad26.COV2.S trial arm included the donor.

Some clones are missing from TCRdb's copy, which holds only in-frame ones; the method was immunoSEQ multiplex PCR. The table has roughly 410,000 clones, under 90% seen once. Documented treatment: over 15 received Ad26.COV2.S at low or high dose, single or two shots; five or six received placebo; per-sample allocation not given. Each sample was drawn 63 days after the first injection (of vaccine or placebo). Germline values: CDR1 PRHDT, CDR2 FYEKMQ (reference sequence). This CDR3 is 14 amino acids long. J was trimmed by 4 bases and V by 5 bases; bases with no gene match: 4. This clonotype was obtained from a person aged 18-65 years who received the Ad26.COV2.S COVID-19 vaccine or a placebo. The sequencing used peripheral blood, collected in a trial of Ad26.COV2.S vaccine versus placebo. The chain joins TRBV13 to TRBJ1-5; 8 nucleotides match TRBD1. The CDR3: CASSLRGPNQPQHF. CDR3 nucleotides: TGTGCCAGCAGCCTCAGGGGGCCTAATCAGCCCCAGCATTTT.